This TCR beta chain emerged from a study of shared clonotypes between healthy human individuals. This clone has only a few counts. TCRdb's copy holds only in-frame clones and misses some; the assay was immunoSEQ multiplex PCR. The sample has 2 million to 3 million clones, under 95% seen once. The CDR3 runs 13 residues. The ends were cut back, 5 bases at V and 0 bases at J, with 5 bases in the middle. CDR1 SGHTA and CDR2 FQGNSA come from the germline V gene. Sequencing was performed on naive CD4+ T cells from PBMCs. Indicated subset: CD45RA+ positively selected. The clonotype comes from a man in his late teens or twenties in good health. Some clones in this sample may be carry-over from other donors' samples. The chain joins TRBV7-2 to TRBJ1-5; D gene uncertain. The CDR3 region is CASSRNSNQPQHF. For the CDR3, the DNA is TGTGCCAGCAGCCGTAATAGCAATCAGCCCCAGCATTTT.